This paragraph covers one TCR beta chain sequence. There is no known antigen for this receptor. Per-base qualities were not stored, and no clone one base away is much larger. High-throughput TCR beta sequencing profiled peripheral blood CD8+ and CD4+ T cells from healthy donors, Susac syndrome patients and multiple sclerosis patients. The multiple sclerosis controls were treatment-naive patients who had stable or active relapsing-remitting disease and met the revised McDonald criteria. Bulk CD8+ and CD4+ T cells were purified by magnetic negative isolation, while CD8+ TEMRA cells were enriched using FACS. Blood was drawn into EDTA tubes, processed within 24 hours, and PBMCs were isolated by density gradient centrifugation. PBMCs destined for TCR sequencing were cryopreserved in liquid nitrogen and later thawed in a 37 °C water bath. A purity of at least 90% was achieved for sorted or isolated CD4+, CD8+ and CD8+ TEMRA cells.

CDR1 and CDR2 are drawn from the germline V gene: MDHEN, SYDVKM. The CDR3 covers 15 residues, taking in both the cysteine and the phenylalanine. The CDR3 DNA has 45 bases and is translated from base 1. Unmatched junction bases come to 8, with V trimmed by 4 bases and J by 10 bases. RNA was extracted using the RNeasy kit, and roughly 0.5 to 1 ug of the RNA was reverse transcribed with random hexamers. TCR beta CDR3 regions were amplified with the immunoSEQ multiplex PCR assay covering 54 Vbeta and 13 Jbeta segments. To correct PCR amplification bias, a synthetic template baseline was used for both primer optimization and computational correction. The study's own analysis went as follows. Reads were annotated to V, D and J genes per IMGT and analyzed with immunoSEQ Analyzer, keeping only productive sequences. Clonality was computed as one minus Shannon entropy normalized by log2 of the number of productive unique sequences. For each patient and control, public and private clones were evaluated among the 100 most prevalent clones. A clone was defined as Susac-specific if it was absent from the healthy and MS cohorts, from roughly 990 published viral clones and from other ImmuneACCESS disease sequences. Using fastp trimming at Q25 and MiXCR clonotype assembly, TCRdb reanalyzed the public sequencing data and kept in-frame beta chains. All rows with the same CDR3 protein become a single entry with the most common DNA and genes. The authors' filters were not applied to this entry. The sample table shows some 400,000 distinct CDR3 sequences, and more than 80% are seen once. Under 0.15% of the sample lies in the top ten.

The data belong to a study of CD8 T cells in Susac syndrome (dated by TCRdb to the late 2010s). Describing the broader study: The study used repertoire sequencing to test whether antigen drove CD8+ T cell activation and differentiation in Susac syndrome. The study compared CD8+ T cell repertoire clonality among over 9 healthy donors, roughly 14 Susac syndrome patients and fewer than 19 multiple sclerosis patients. Results and caveats for the whole study, not just this receptor: The TCR sequencing and HLA analysis was acknowledged to have included a relatively small number of individuals.

This receptor was taken from a human donor with multiple sclerosis. Source material: CD8+ T cells from PBMCs. The sequence links TRBV28 to TRBJ2-1, with 12 bases in between that match TRBD2. Here the CDR3 is given as CASSSRLAGALEQFF. The sequenced DNA is TGTGCCAGCAGTTCACGACTAGCGGGAGCCCTGGAGCAGTTCTTC.